This T cell receptor (beta chain) was recovered during a study of T cells in localized non-small cell lung cancer. V lost 0 bases and J 8 bases, leaving 16 bases between the germline ends. The CDR3 is 15 residues long. Germline CDR1 reads MNHEY; CDR2 reads SVGAGI. Only in-frame clones appear in the TCRdb table, and some are missing; sequencing was by immunoSEQ multiplex PCR. The repertoire holds about 21,000 clones, 65% to 85% seen once, with roughly 2.3% in the top ten. This clone was picked up a small number of times. The TCR sequence derives from a man aged 40-75 years with stage I lung adenocarcinoma. Specimen: peripheral blood, collected before any cancer treatment. The chain uses TRBV6-5 and TRBJ1-2; possible D gene TRBD1, 6 bases. The CDR3 region is CASSYSRTAASGYTF. CDR3 coding DNA: TGTGCCAGCAGTTACTCGCGGACAGCCGCCTCCGGCTACACCTTC.